The 31 T cell receptor beta chains below were found in one sample sequenced in a study of identifying expanded T cells in peripheral blood. TCRdb keeps only in-frame clones here, not all; method: immunoSEQ multiplex PCR. The data contain roughly 120,000 clones, about 88% of them singletons. The specimen sequenced was blood. These receptors came from a person aged 18 to 75 in good health.

The count of this clone is one. The chain employs TRBV7-8 and TRBJ2-3; 9 bases fit TRBD2. The CDR3 consists of 18 residues. V gave up 1 base and J gave up 3 bases; unmatched junction bases: 11. In germline, CDR1 is SGHVS, CDR2 FQNEAQ. This CDR3 reads CASSLVVAGDPFTDTQYF. CDR3 coding DNA: TGTGCCAGCAGCTTAGTGGTAGCGGGAGATCCCTTTACAGATACGCAGTATTTT.

V is TRBV28 and J is TRBJ1-5; 8 bases line up with TRBD1. In germline, CDR1 is MDHEN, CDR2 SYDVKM. The trim removed 5 bases at V and 0 bases at J, leaving 6 bases unmatched. CDR3 length: 16 amino acids. The CDR3 loop reads CASSLVTGGSNQPQHF. DNA for the CDR3: TGTGCCAGCAGTCTAGTCACAGGGGGTAGCAATCAGCCCCAGCATTTT.

The chain links TRBV7-6 to TRBJ1-5, with D unclear. Trimming removed 5 bases at V and 4 bases at J, with 18 bases between. The germline CDR1 and CDR2 sequences are SGHVS and FNYEAQ. This CDR3 has 16 amino acids. The CDR3 is CASSPGPGVVNQPQHF. In DNA, the CDR3 is TGTGCCAGCAGCCCCGGACCCGGGGTAGTTAATCAGCCCCAGCATTTT.

This chain connects TRBV21-1 to TRBJ1-5. TRBV21-1 counts as a pseudogene. This CDR3 has 14 residues. The DNA for the CDR3 is TGTGCCAGCAGCTCGGAAGGGGAGGGACAGCCCCAGCATTTT. Translating it yields CASSSEGEGQPQHF.

This chain uses TRBV21-1 with TRBJ2-5; the tabulated D call, TRBD2, remains unverified against the DNA. TRBV21-1 has pseudogene status. CDR3 length equals 15 residues. CDR3 loop: CASSIRRGSLRAQYF. The CDR3 region has the DNA TGTGCCAGCAGCATTCGGAGGGGCAGCCTTCGGGCCCAGTACTTC.

The chain links TRBV2 to TRBJ2-3; 9 positions match TRBD1. The CDR3 sequence is 16 residues long. Germline V gene lookup returns CDR1 SNHLY and CDR2 FYNNEI. V lost 2 bases and J lost 7; bases outside the gene matches: 10. CDR3 in amino acids: CASSERGTGYQNTQYF. The CDR3 DNA reads as TGTGCCAGCAGTGAAAGAGGGACAGGGTACCAGAATACGCAGTATTTT.

The chain joins TRBV14 to TRBJ2-7, with 12 bases identical to TRBD2. The CDR3 covers 14 residues. Germline CDR1 is SGHDN and CDR2 is FVKESK. J lost 2 bases, V lost 4 bases, and 0 bases had no gene match. The CDR3 coding sequence is TGTGCCAGCAGCCGGACTAGCGGGGCCTACGAGCAGTACTTC. This translates into CASSRTSGAYEQYF. Together with reference TRBV14 and TRBJ2-7, the CDR3 gives the full variable domain: EAGVTQFPSHSVIEKGQTVTLRCDPISGHDNLYWYRRVMGKEIKFLLHFVKESKQDESGMPNNRFLAERTGGTYSTLKVQPAELEDSGVYFCASSRTSGAYEQYFGPGTRLTVT.

The V and J genes are TRBV9 and TRBJ2-7; 16 nucleotides line up with TRBD2. The length of the CDR3 is 17 residues. Trimming removed 4 bases from V and 3 bases from J; junction bases left unmatched: 7. CDR1 and CDR2 from the germline V gene are SGDLS and YYNGEE. The CDR3 coding sequence is TGTGCCAGCAGCACCGGGACTAGCGGGAGGGGAATCTACGAGCAGTACTTC. Its translation is CASSTGTSGRGIYEQYF.

The chain employs TRBV11-2 and TRBJ1-1; TRBD1 is a possible D gene (6 bases). CDR1 and CDR2 (germline): SGHAT, FQNNGV. This CDR3 comprises 15 residues. V lost 5 bases to trimming and J lost 5 bases, with 18 bases between them. CDR3 sequence reads: CASSPQGQGGTEAFF. For the CDR3, the DNA is TGTGCCAGCAGCCCCCAGGGGCAGGGAGGTACTGAAGCTTTCTTT.

The CDR3 protein is CASSSGLAGAEQYF. CDR3 sequence (DNA): TGTGCCAGCAGCTCGGGACTAGCGGGGGCCGAGCAGTACTTC. The chain employs TRBV7-3 and TRBJ2-7, with 14 positions matching TRBD2. Trimming at V came to 4 bases and at J to 6 bases, leaving 2 bases not matched to a gene. CDR1 is SGHTA and CDR2 is FQGTGA in the germline V gene. This CDR3 has 14 amino acids.

The CDR3 protein is CASSAEGYIQYF. The DNA of the CDR3 is TGTGCCAGCAGCGCCGAGGGCTACATTCAGTACTTC. V usage is TRBV9 and J usage is TRBJ2-4; D might be TRBD2 (5 bases). Trimming left V 3 bases short and J 8 bases short, with 9 bases between. Germline CDR1 is SGDLS and CDR2 is YYNGEE. This CDR3 has 12 residues.

The CDR3 protein is CASSSGGASLDTQYF. Here the CDR3 DNA reads TGTGCCAGCTCTAGCGGGGGGGCCTCTTTAGATACGCAGTATTTT. The chain is built from TRBV28 and TRBJ2-3, with 12 positions matching TRBD2. The V gene's germline CDR1 is MDHEN and CDR2 SYDVKM. This CDR3 comprises 15 residues. V lost 8 bases, J lost 5 bases, and 8 bases stayed unmatched.

This rearrangement joins TRBV7-6 to TRBJ1-4; D may be TRBD1 (5 bases). V was shortened by 3 bases and J by 6 bases, with 11 bases between the two germline ends. This CDR3 comprises 14 residues. Germline CDR1 is SGHVS and CDR2 is FNYEAQ. CDR3 residues: CASSFTDMDEKLFF. CDR3 in DNA: TGTGCCAGCAGCTTCACGGACATGGATGAAAAACTGTTTTTT.

The gene calls are TRBV5-4 and TRBJ2-5; TRBD2 matches 12 bases. J was trimmed by 2 bases and V by 3 bases; bases with no gene match: 2. The germline gives CDR1 SGHNT, CDR2 YYREEE (reference sequence). The CDR3 has 15 amino acids. The CDR3 sequence is CASSSGLAGQETQYF. In DNA, the CDR3 is TGTGCCAGCAGCTCAGGACTAGCGGGACAAGAGACCCAGTACTTC.

This clone appeared a few times. The CDR3 loop reads CASRKTGDYEQYF. The CDR3 bases are TGTGCCAGCAGGAAAACAGGGGACTACGAGCAGTACTTC. This chain uses TRBV13 with TRBJ2-7, with TRBD1 identical over 7 bases. This CDR3 has 13 residues. After removal of 6 bases from V and 3 bases from J, the junction contained 5 bases not matched to a gene. CDR1 is PRHDT and CDR2 is FYEKMQ in the germline V gene (reference sequence).

The chain uses TRBV15 and TRBJ2-1; the D is unclear. The CDR3 contains 17 residues. Germline V gene data show CDR1 as LNHNV and CDR2 as YYDKDF (reference sequence). V was pared by 5 bases and J by 0 bases, with 17 bases between. For the CDR3, the DNA is TGTGCCACCAGCCGCCACCCTGTCCTGAGCTCCTACAATGAGCAGTTCTTC. Protein: CATSRHPVLSSYNEQFF.

This chain links TRBV4-3 with TRBJ2-2; D is unclear. The germline CDR1 and CDR2 sequences are LGHNA and YSLEER. The CDR3 has 13 amino acids. The germline V and J ends were trimmed by 0 bases and 13 bases, with 12 bases remaining between them. The CDR3 DNA is TGCGCCAGCAGCCAAGACCCGCAGAGACCGCTGTTTTTT. Encoded protein: CASSQDPQRPLFF.

The V gene is TRBV25-1, the J gene TRBJ1-6; no firm D call. The V gene's germline CDR1 is MGHDK and CDR2 SYGVNS. This CDR3 has 15 residues. V dropped 1 base and J dropped 6 bases, with 10 bases sitting between them. The chain's CDR3 is CASSESTQTNSPLHF. Written as DNA, the CDR3 is TGTGCCAGCAGTGAATCGACACAGACTAATTCACCCCTCCACTTT.

The CDR3 is CASSEGTGSRQETQYF. The CDR3 DNA reads as TGTGCCAGCAGTGAAGGCACAGGGTCTCGCCAAGAGACCCAGTACTTC. The V gene is TRBV25-1, the J gene TRBJ2-5; D possibly corresponds to TRBD1 (6 bases). This CDR3 contains 16 residues. Trimming removed 2 bases at V and 1 base at J, with 14 bases between. Germline V gene lookup returns CDR1 MGHDK and CDR2 SYGVNS.

Of note for this clone: One junction end disagrees with the germline gene, perhaps due to a read error. The same CDR3 is also encoded by other DNA sequences in this sample. Written as DNA, the CDR3 is TGCGCCAGAAGCTCTCACAGGGAGCAGTACTTC. Protein product: CARSSHREQYF. The chain has TRBV5-3 and TRBJ2-7, with D perhaps TRBD1 (5 bases). TRBV5-3 falls under the ORF class, with uncertain function. The CDR3 length is 11 residues.

The rearrangement links TRBV30 to TRBJ1-6; no reliable D call. With 1 base removed from V and 4 bases from J, the gap between germline ends came to 8 bases. The CDR3 loop spans 14 amino acids. CDR1 is GTSNPN and CDR2 is SVGIG in the germline V gene (reference sequence). The CDR3 region has the DNA TGTGCCTGGAGTGGGGCGGGATATAATTCACCCCTCCACTTT. This sequence encodes CAWSGAGYNSPLHF.

The rearrangement links TRBV18 to TRBJ1-1, with unresolved D. Germline-derived CDR1 and CDR2 are KGHSH and LQKENI. The CDR3 is 15 amino acids. V was cut by 0 bases and J by 0 bases, with 8 bases left in between. The CDR3, as DNA: TGTGCCAGCTCACCACCGACGGCCTTGAACACTGAAGCTTTCTTT. As protein: CASSPPTALNTEAFF. Using reference TRBV18 and TRBJ1-1 for the parts outside the CDR3, the full variable domain is NAGVMQNPRHLVRRRGQEARLRCSPMKGHSHVYWYRQLPEEGLKFMVYLQKENIIDESGMPKERFSAEFPKEGPSILRIQQVVRGDSAAYFCASSPPTALNTEAFFGQGTRLTVV.

The rearrangement uses TRBV2 and TRBJ2-1, with 7 bases that match TRBD2. Trimming cost V 4 bases and J 5 bases; bases outside gene matches: 5. CDR1 and CDR2 from the germline V gene are SNHLY and FYNNEI. The CDR3 is 14 amino acids. Here the CDR3 reads CASSGGLADNEQFF. For the CDR3, the DNA is TGTGCCAGCAGTGGTGGTCTAGCGGACAATGAGCAGTTCTTC.

The table lists this clone with a count of one. The chain employs TRBV15 and TRBJ2-5, with unresolved D. Germline V gene data show CDR1 as LNHNV and CDR2 as YYDKDF (reference sequence). The V end was cut by 5 bases, the J end by 1 base, with 14 bases between. This CDR3 is 15 amino acids long. The CDR3 DNA is TGTGCCACCAGCCCTGGCCCGCTTGCCCAAGAGACCCAGTACTTC. The encoded protein is CATSPGPLAQETQYF.

Details on this clone: An end of the junction differs from the germline gene, which may be a read error. The CDR3 spells CASSFPGLAGGPVF. CDR3 coding DNA: TGTGCCAGCAGCTTCCCCGGACTAGCGGGGGGGCCGGTTTTC. The chain uses TRBV7-9 and TRBJ2-7, with 15 bases lining up with TRBD2. Germline CDR1 reads SEHNR; CDR2 reads FQNEAQ (reference sequence). This CDR3 comprises 14 residues.

The chain recombines TRBV2 with TRBJ2-5; 10 bases fit TRBD2. The J segment lost 5 bases and the V segment lost 6 bases, leaving 12 bases of the junction unmatched. The V gene's germline CDR1 is SNHLY and CDR2 FYNNEI. This CDR3 comprises 16 residues. The CDR3 DNA reads as TGTGCCAGCAGGTCGGCTAGCGGGAGTGGGAGGGAGACCCAGTACTTC. It translates to CASRSASGSGRETQYF. Full variable domain (rest looked up from reference TRBV2 and TRBJ2-5): EPEVTQTPSHQVTQMGQEVILRCVPISNHLYFYWYRQILGQKVEFLVSFYNNEISEKSEIFDDQFSVERPDGSNFTLKIRSTKLEDSAMYFCASRSASGSGRETQYFGPGTRLLVL.

The chain joins TRBV14 to TRBJ2-7, with no clear D. Germline values: CDR1 SGHDN, CDR2 FVKESK. Between the trimmed V and J ends, which lost 1 base and 6 bases, there was a span of 7 bases. CDR3 length: 12 residues. Here the CDR3 reads CASSQVQLEQYF. The CDR3 bases are TGTGCCAGCAGCCAAGTACAGCTCGAGCAGTACTTC.

To note about this clone: An end of the junction does not agree with germline; a read error may underlie this. The chain uses TRBV5-1 and TRBJ2-3, with 12 positions matching TRBD2. Germline V gene data show CDR1 as SGHRS and CDR2 as YFSETQ. This CDR3 region has 14 residues. In DNA form, the CDR3 reads TGCGCCAGCACCTTGGGGACTAGCGGGGATACGCAGTATTTT. Residues: CASTLGTSGDTQYF.

The chain employs TRBV4-2 and TRBJ2-7, with D perhaps assigned TRBD1 or TRBD2 (6 bases each). The CDR3 has 13 residues. Trimming left V 4 bases short and J 4 bases short, with 11 bases between. Per germline, CDR1 LGHNA and CDR2 YNFKEQ. The CDR3 spells CASSRGGKYEQYF. DNA for the CDR3: TGTGCCAGCAGCCGAGGGGGGAAATACGAGCAGTACTTC.

This sequence joins TRBV7-9 and TRBJ2-7, with D perhaps TRBD1 (6 bases). Per the germline V gene, CDR1 is SEHNR and CDR2 is FQNEAQ (reference sequence). The germline V and J ends were trimmed by 1 base and 3 bases, with 10 bases remaining between them. The CDR3 has 14 amino acids. In DNA form, the CDR3 reads TGTGCCAGCAGCTTAGAGGGACACTTCTACGAGCAGTACTTC. Amino acids: CASSLEGHFYEQYF.

This clone was detected a few times. The chain uses TRBV29-1 and TRBJ1-2; 9 nucleotides agree with TRBD1. CDR1 and CDR2 (germline): SQVTM, ANQGSEA. The CDR3 is made up of 12 amino acids. V shed 6 bases and J 8 bases; nucleotides not matched to a gene: 7. This CDR3 is CSVMDRGGGYTF. In DNA, the CDR3 is TGCAGCGTGATGGACAGGGGTGGAGGCTACACCTTC.